One sample yielded the 15 T cell receptor beta chains listed below, sequenced in a study of T cells in Graves' hyperthyroidism and ophthalmopathy. RNA transcripts served as the template for amplifying TCR beta CDR3 regions. An initial round of RT-PCR targeting the TCR CDR3 relied on the HTBI primer set. TCRdb reprocessed the multiplex PCR reads via MiXCR and lists one record per CDR3 protein. The table lists some 270,000 distinct CDR3 sequences, roughly 14% of them singletons, with approximately 7.8% in the top ten. Sequenced material: blood. These receptors were taken from a woman aged 25 to 39 with Graves' hyperthyroidism that later progressed to Graves' ophthalmopathy.

This clonotype was counted ten times or more. The gene calls are TRBV28 and TRBJ2-3; weak D call: TRBD2 (6 bases). The CDR3 runs 13 residues. V gave up 7 bases and J gave up 4 bases, with 12 bases separating them. Germline CDR1 and CDR2: MDHEN and SYDVKM. The CDR3, as DNA: TGTGCCAGCACCCCTGGGGGGTCAGATACGCAGTATTTT. This sequence encodes CASTPGGSDTQYF. The whole variable domain, remainder taken from reference TRBV28 and TRBJ2-3, is DVKVTQSSRYLVKRTGEKVFLECVQDMDHENMFWYRQDPGLGLRLIYFSYDVKMKEKGDIPEGYSVSREKKERFSLILESASTNQTSMYLCASTPGGSDTQYFGPGTRLTVL.

This clonotype was seen many times. The CDR3 region is CASSPTSGRAGEQFF. The CDR3 nucleotides are TGTGCCAGCTCACCAACTAGCGGGAGGGCCGGAGAGCAGTTCTTC. V gene TRBV18 combines with J gene TRBJ2-1; 13 bases are a match to TRBD2. The CDR3 loop spans 15 amino acids. V lost 2 bases and J lost 10; bases outside the gene matches: 5. The germline V gene has CDR1 KGHSH and CDR2 LQKENI. Together with reference TRBV18 and TRBJ2-1, the CDR3 gives the full variable domain: NAGVMQNPRHLVRRRGQEARLRCSPMKGHSHVYWYRQLPEEGLKFMVYLQKENIIDESGMPKERFSAEFPKEGPSILRIQQVVRGDSAAYFCASSPTSGRAGEQFFGPGTRLTVL.

This clonotype was seen repeatedly, ten times or more. The genes are TRBV4-1 and TRBJ2-7, with 7 bases lining up with TRBD2. Germline V gene lookup returns CDR1 MGHRA and CDR2 YSYEKL. Trimming at V came to 1 base and at J to 2 bases, leaving 5 bases not matched to a gene. The CDR3 is 15 amino acids. The chain's CDR3 is CASSQGGGTTYEQYF. Written as DNA, the CDR3 is TGCGCCAGCAGCCAAGGAGGCGGGACTACCTACGAGCAGTACTTC.

This clonotype was observed at least ten times. The V call is TRBV3-1, the J call TRBJ2-1, with 13 bases aligning to TRBD2. Germline CDR1 is LGHDT and CDR2 is YNNKEL (reference sequence). CDR3 length: 17 amino acids. The V gene end was trimmed by 0 bases and the J gene end by 9 bases; junction bases not matched to a gene: 8. CDR3 bases: TGTGCCAGCAGCCAAGATACTAGCGGGAGGGGTATAGGTGAGCAGTTCTTC. This gives the protein CASSQDTSGRGIGEQFF.

The table lists this clonotype with many counts. This sequence joins TRBV29-1 and TRBJ2-1; TRBD1 matches at 8 bases. The germline V gene encodes CDR1 SQVTM and CDR2 ANQGSEA. V was pared by 5 bases and J by 2 bases, with 5 bases of the junction left unmatched. This CDR3 spans 14 amino acids. CDR3 in DNA: TGCAGCGTTCCCGGACAGGGAACCTACAATGAGCAGTTCTTC. Translating gives CSVPGQGTYNEQFF.

Of note for this clonotype: Germline and junction disagree at one end, which may indicate a read error. This chain connects TRBV4-1 to TRBJ1-5; D is possibly TRBD1 (5 bases). Germline loops: CDR1 MGHRA, CDR2 YSYEKL. The CDR3 contains 15 residues. As DNA, the CDR3 is TGCACCAGCAGCCAAGAGGGCAGGGTACCTCAGCCCCAGCATTTT. Protein product: CTSSQEGRVPQPQHF.

This clonotype was observed at least ten times. The chain is built from TRBV20-1 and TRBJ2-2, with 8 bases fitting TRBD2. Germline V gene lookup returns CDR1 DFQATT and CDR2 SNEGSKA (reference sequence). V gave up 2 bases and J gave up 1 base; unmatched junction bases: 3. This CDR3 is 15 amino acids long. The CDR3 coding sequence is TGCAGTGCTAGATCAGCGGGAGTGAACACCGGGGAGCTGTTTTTT. This encodes CSARSAGVNTGELFF.

This clonotype was seen a few times. The chain employs TRBV5-1 and TRBJ2-3; no definite D call. Germline CDR1 is SGHRS and CDR2 is YFSETQ. This CDR3 is built from 14 residues. V gave up 6 bases and J gave up 2 bases, with 13 bases separating them. The CDR3 is CASKFAGNTDTQYF. As DNA, the CDR3 is TGCGCCAGCAAGTTTGCCGGAAACACAGATACGCAGTATTTT.

Comments on this clonotype: With a much larger clone just one base away, this may be a read error. This rearrangement joins TRBV11-2 to TRBJ2-7, with a possible D match to TRBD2 (6 bases). Germline loops: CDR1 SGHAT, CDR2 FQNNGV. The CDR3 covers 17 residues. CDR3 nucleotide sequence: TGTGCCGGCAGCTTAGCGGTCGTGAAAATTAGCTCCTACGAGCAGTACTTC. This gives the protein CAGSLAVVKISSYEQYF.

In its sample, this clonotype was seen many times. The gene calls are TRBV6-4 and TRBJ1-2, with 12 bases that match TRBD1. The germline CDR1 and CDR2 sequences are MRHNA and SNTAGT. The CDR3 sequence is 16 residues long. The ends lost 3 bases at V and 6 bases at J; junction bases unmatched: 8. As DNA, the CDR3 is TGTGCCAGCAGTGAATCCGGGACAGGGGGCTGGAATGGCTACACCTTC. Encoded protein: CASSESGTGGWNGYTF.

This clonotype was detected many times. This rearrangement joins TRBV12-3 or TRBV12-4 to TRBJ2-7, with D perhaps TRBD1 or TRBD2 (5 bases each). Between the trimmed V and J ends, which lost 0 bases and 2 bases, there was a span of 14 bases. The length of the CDR3 is 16 residues. The DNA of the CDR3 is TGTGCCAGCAGTTTAGCGTACCGCCGGGACCCCTACGAGCAGTACTTC. Its protein product is CASSLAYRRDPYEQYF.

The V gene is TRBV5-1, the J gene TRBJ1-1; 8 positions match TRBD1. Germline V gene sequence: CDR1 SGHRS, CDR2 YFSETQ. Losses at the gene ends were 0 bases for V and 4 bases for J; bases not matched to a gene: 14. The CDR3 has 18 residues. CDR3 sequence: CASSLDLGQGRGSTEAFF. The DNA for the CDR3 is TGCGCCAGCAGCTTGGATCTTGGACAGGGAAGAGGCAGCACTGAAGCTTTCTTT.

This clonotype showed up many times. The V call is TRBV10-3, the J call TRBJ2-1, with 8 positions matching TRBD1. With V trimmed by 2 bases and J by 12 bases, 3 bases remained unmatched. The germline V gene encodes CDR1 ENHRY and CDR2 SYGVKD. The CDR3 is 12 amino acids. The CDR3 DNA sequence: TGTGCCATCAGTGAGGGACAGGGAGGGCAGTTCTTC. Translated, it gives CAISEGQGGQFF.

This clonotype appeared many times. The junction differs from germline at one of its ends, possibly a read error. The V call is TRBV7-7, the J call TRBJ1-5; 8 bases fit TRBD1. Germline values: CDR1 SSHAT, CDR2 FNYEAQ (reference sequence). This CDR3 contains 18 residues. The CDR3 sequence: CASSRAGTGPVGNQPQHF. As DNA, the CDR3 is TGTGCTAGCAGCCGGGCTGGGACAGGCCCTGTGGGCAATCAGCCCCAGCATTTT.

This clonotype was detected ten times or more. The gene calls are TRBV7-3 and TRBJ2-5; D is perhaps TRBD2 (5 bases). The CDR3 totals 14 residues. Trimming left V 3 bases short and J 5 bases short, with 13 bases between. Germline CDR1 SGHTA, CDR2 FQGTGA. DNA of the CDR3: TGTGCCAGCAGCTTCTTCGGGAACGACGAGACCCAGTACTTC. This codes for CASSFFGNDETQYF. The variable domain in full, completed from reference TRBV7-3 and TRBJ2-5, reads GAGVSQTPSNKVTEKGKYVELRCDPISGHTALYWYRQSLGQGPEFLIYFQGTGAADDSGLPNDRFFAVRPEGSVSTLKIQRTERGDSAVYLCASSFFGNDETQYFGPGTRLLVL.